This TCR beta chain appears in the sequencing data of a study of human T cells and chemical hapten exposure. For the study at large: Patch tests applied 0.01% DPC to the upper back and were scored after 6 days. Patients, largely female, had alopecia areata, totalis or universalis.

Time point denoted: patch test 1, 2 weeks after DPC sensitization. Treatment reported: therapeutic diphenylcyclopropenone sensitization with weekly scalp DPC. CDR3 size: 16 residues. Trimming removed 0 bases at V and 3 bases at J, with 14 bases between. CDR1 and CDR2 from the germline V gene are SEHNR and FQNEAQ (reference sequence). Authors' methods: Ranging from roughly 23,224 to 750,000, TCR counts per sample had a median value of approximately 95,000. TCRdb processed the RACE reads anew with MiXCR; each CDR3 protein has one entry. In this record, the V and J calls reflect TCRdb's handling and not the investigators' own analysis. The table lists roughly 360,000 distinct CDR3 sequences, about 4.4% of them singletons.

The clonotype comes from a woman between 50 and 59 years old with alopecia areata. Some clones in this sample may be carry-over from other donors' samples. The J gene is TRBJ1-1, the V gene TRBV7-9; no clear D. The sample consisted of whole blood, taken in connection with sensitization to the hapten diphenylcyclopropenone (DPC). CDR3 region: CASSLAITAQDTEAFF. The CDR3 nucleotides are TGTGCCAGCAGCTTAGCGATCACAGCTCAGGACACTGAAGCTTTCTTT.